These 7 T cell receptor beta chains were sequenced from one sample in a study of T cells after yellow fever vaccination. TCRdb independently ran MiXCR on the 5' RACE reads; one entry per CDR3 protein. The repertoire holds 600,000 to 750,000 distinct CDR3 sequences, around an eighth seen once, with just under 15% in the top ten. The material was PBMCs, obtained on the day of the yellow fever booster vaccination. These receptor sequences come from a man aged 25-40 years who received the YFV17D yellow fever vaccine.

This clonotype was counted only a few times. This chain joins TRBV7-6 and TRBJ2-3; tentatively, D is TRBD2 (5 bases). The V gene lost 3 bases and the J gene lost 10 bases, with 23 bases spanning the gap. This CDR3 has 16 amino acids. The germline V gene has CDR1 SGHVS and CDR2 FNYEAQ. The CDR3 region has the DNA TGTGCCAGCAGCTTTGAACCGGGCCCGGGGTTCTTATCGCAGTATTTT. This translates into CASSFEPGPGFLSQYF.

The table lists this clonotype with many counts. In nucleotides, the CDR3 is TGTGCCAGCAGTTCCGGCCAAAACCGGGGGACCACTGAAGCTTTCTTT. Translating it yields CASSSGQNRGTTEAFF. The chain has TRBV12-3 or TRBV12-4 and TRBJ1-1; weak D call: TRBD1 (5 bases). The CDR3 has 16 residues. V was cut by 4 bases and J by 4 bases, with 19 bases left in between.

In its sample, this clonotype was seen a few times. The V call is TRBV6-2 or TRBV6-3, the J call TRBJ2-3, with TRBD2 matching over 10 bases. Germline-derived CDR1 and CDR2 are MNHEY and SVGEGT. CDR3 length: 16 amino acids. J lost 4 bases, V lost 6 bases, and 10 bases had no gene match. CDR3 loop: CASRSASGRGADTQYF. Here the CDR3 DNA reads TGTGCCAGCAGGTCAGCTAGCGGGAGAGGCGCAGATACGCAGTATTTT.

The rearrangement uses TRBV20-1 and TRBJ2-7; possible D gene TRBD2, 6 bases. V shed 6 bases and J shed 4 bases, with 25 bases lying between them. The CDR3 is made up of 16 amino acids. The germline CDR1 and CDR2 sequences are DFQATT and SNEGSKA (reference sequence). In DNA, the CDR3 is TGCAGTGCCAAGGGGATAGGAGGGGCTCAAGGGTACGAGCAGTACTTC. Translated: CSAKGIGGAQGYEQYF.

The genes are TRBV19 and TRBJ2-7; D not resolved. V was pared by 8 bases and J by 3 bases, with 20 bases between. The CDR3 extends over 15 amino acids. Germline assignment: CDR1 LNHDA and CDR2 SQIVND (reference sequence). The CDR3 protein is CASARILSGGYEQYF. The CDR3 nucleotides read TGTGCCAGTGCTCGGATCCTTTCAGGCGGCTACGAGCAGTACTTC.

The CDR3 sequence is CASSFRGATSQYF. The CDR3 region has the DNA TGTGCCAGCAGCTTTCGCGGGGCGACTAGTCAGTATTTT. The V gene is TRBV7-2, the J gene TRBJ2-3; a possible D gene is TRBD2 (6 bases). Germline V gene sequence: CDR1 SGHTA, CDR2 FQGNSA. The CDR3 totals 13 residues. Trimming shortened V by 3 bases and J by 12 bases, and 16 bases separated the two germline ends. Based on the CDR3 plus reference TRBV7-2 and TRBJ2-3, the full variable domain is GAGVSQSPSNKVTEKGKDVELRCDPISGHTALYWYRQSLGQGLEFLIYFQGNSAPDKSGLPSDRFSAERTGGSVSTLTIQRTQQEDSAVYLCASSFRGATSQYFGPGTRLTVL.

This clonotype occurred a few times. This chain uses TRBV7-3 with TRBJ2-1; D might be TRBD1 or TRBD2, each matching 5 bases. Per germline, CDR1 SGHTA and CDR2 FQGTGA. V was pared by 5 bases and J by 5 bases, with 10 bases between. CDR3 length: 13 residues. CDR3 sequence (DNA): TGTGCCAGCAGCAGGGGAGCGGACAATGAGCAGTTCTTC. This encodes CASSRGADNEQFF.